Given below is one T cell receptor beta chain in context. Antigen: not known. This sample is part of a study of beta chain features in type 1 diabetes. Study conclusions and caveats: TCRB CDR3 length was moderately but significantly reduced in all four CD4+ subsets of Type 1 diabetes patients.

The CDR3 contains 17 residues. V was trimmed by 0 bases and J by 6 bases, leaving 20 bases between them. CDR1 and CDR2 from the germline V gene are LGHNA and YNFKEQ. Since all of the isolated RNA was reverse transcribed, expressed TCRB transcripts were what got sequenced. Profiling relied on immunoSEQ multiplex PCR, and the TCRdb table lists in-frame clones only, not all of them. The sample has 250,000 to 300,000 clones; more than 13% are singletons. The TCR originated in a man aged 30-40 years with type 1 diabetes. The chain employs TRBV4-2 and TRBJ1-2, with D possibly being TRBD1 (6 bases). The material sequenced was naive CD4+ T cells from blood. The CDR3: CASSQELVPRGANGYTF. The CDR3 region has the DNA TGTGCCAGCAGCCAAGAACTTGTCCCCCGGGGGGCGAATGGCTACACCTTC.